The rows below give T cell receptor beta chains drawn from one sample of a study of tumor-infiltrating lymphocytes in primary liver carcinoma. TCRdb called the multiplex PCR reads again in MiXCR, with one record for every CDR3 protein. The data contain approximately 340,000 distinct CDR3 sequences, 65% of them seen just once; the ten biggest clones take up about 6%. What was sequenced was peripheral blood. Every receptor here comes from a man aged 35 to 55 with primary liver carcinoma and hepatitis B virus infection. Both conserved end residues are part of each CDR3. Fields, in order: clone size, V gene, J gene, D gene, CDR3 protein, CDR3 DNA. D genes are given only for firm matches. Expanded clones are given a class, and other clones once, few, many or no size at all.

clone size: .; V gene: TRBV11-2; J gene: TRBJ2-5; D gene: .; CDR3 protein: CASSPGVQETEYF; CDR3 DNA: TGTGCCAGCAGCCCCGGAGTTCAAGAGACCGAGTACTTC
clone size: .; V gene: TRBV11-2; J gene: TRBJ2-1; D gene: TRBD2; CDR3 protein: CARRRPGTSRSSNEQFF; CDR3 DNA: TGTGCCAGAAGGCGCCCCGGGACTAGCAGGAGCTCCAATGAGCAGTTCTTC
clone size: .; V gene: TRBV11-2; J gene: TRBJ2-1; D gene: .; CDR3 protein: CASSLLSQGNGQFF; CDR3 DNA: TGTGCCAGCAGCTTACTCAGCCAGGGAAATGGGCAGTTCTTC
clone size: .; V gene: TRBV11-3; J gene: TRBJ2-1; D gene: .; CDR3 protein: CISSGSVPLSNEQFF; CDR3 DNA: TGTATCAGCAGCGGCAGTGTCCCCCTGAGCAATGAGCAGTTCTTC
clone size: .; V gene: TRBV28; J gene: TRBJ2-1; D gene: .; CDR3 protein: CASAPRDIFANEQFF; CDR3 DNA: TGTGCCAGCGCCCCCCGGGACATCTTCGCAAATGAGCAGTTCTTC
clone size: .; V gene: TRBV30; J gene: TRBJ2-5; D gene: TRBD2; CDR3 protein: CAWSGLLAGGLETQYF; CDR3 DNA: TGTGCCTGGAGTGGACTCCTAGCGGGAGGTTTGGAGACCCAGTACTTC
clone size: .; V gene: TRBV24-1; J gene: TRBJ2-5; D gene: .; CDR3 protein: CATSDLSGRGRGTQYF; CDR3 DNA: TGTGCCACCAGTGATTTGTCGGGCAGGGGTAGGGGGACCCAGTACTTC
clone size: many; V gene: TRBV30; J gene: TRBJ2-2; D gene: TRBD2; CDR3 protein: CAWRTSVAGELFF; CDR3 DNA: TGTGCCTGGCGGACTAGCGTGGCGGGGGAGCTGTTTTTT
clone size: .; V gene: TRBV11-3; J gene: TRBJ2-7; D gene: .; CDR3 protein: CASRLVATDSYEQYF; CDR3 DNA: TGTGCCAGCAGATTAGTAGCTACCGACTCCTACGAGCAGTACTTC
clone size: .; V gene: TRBV28; J gene: TRBJ2-3; D gene: .; CDR3 protein: CASSLYAATDTQYF; CDR3 DNA: TGTGCCAGCAGTTTATACGCAGCCACAGATACGCAGTATTTT
clone size: .; V gene: TRBV11-1; J gene: TRBJ1-1; D gene: .; CDR3 protein: CASSSGSKAFF; CDR3 DNA: TGTGCCAGCAGCTCGGGAAGTAAAGCTTTCTTT
clone size: .; V gene: TRBV5-6; J gene: TRBJ2-1; D gene: TRBD2; CDR3 protein: CASSSWTTTGGSNEQFF; CDR3 DNA: TGTGCCAGCAGCTCCTGGACAACGACGGGAGGGTCCAATGAGCAGTTCTTC
clone size: .; V gene: TRBV14; J gene: TRBJ2-6; D gene: .; CDR3 protein: CASSLRQGGFGANVLTF; CDR3 DNA: TGTGCCAGCAGCCTCAGACAGGGAGGGTTTGGGGCCAACGTCCTGACTTTC
clone size: few; V gene: TRBV28; J gene: TRBJ2-6; D gene: .; CDR3 protein: CASSRWGRANVLTF; CDR3 DNA: TGTGCCAGCAGTCGGTGGGGGCGGGCCAACGTCCTGACTTTC
clone size: medium-sized; V gene: TRBV11-2; J gene: TRBJ2-7; D gene: .; CDR3 protein: CASSLILGSYEQYF; CDR3 DNA: TGTGCCAGCAGCTTGATCCTGGGCAGCTACGAGCAGTACTTC
clone size: many; V gene: TRBV4-1; J gene: TRBJ2-7; D gene: TRBD2; CDR3 protein: CASSQIGTSVSYEQYF; CDR3 DNA: TGCGCCAGCAGCCAAATCGGGACTAGCGTCTCCTACGAGCAGTACTTC
clone size: .; V gene: TRBV14; J gene: TRBJ2-4; D gene: .; CDR3 protein: CASSQEQGQAKNIQYF; CDR3 DNA: TGTGCCAGCAGCCAAGAACAGGGACAAGCCAAAAACATTCAGTACTTC
clone size: .; V gene: TRBV11-2; J gene: TRBJ2-1; D gene: .; CDR3 protein: CASSLERIANEQFF; CDR3 DNA: TGTGCCAGCAGCTTAGAACGGATTGCCAATGAGCAGTTCTTC
clone size: many; V gene: TRBV12-3/TRBV12-4; J gene: TRBJ2-3; D gene: .; CDR3 protein: CASSRNTETDTQYF; CDR3 DNA: TGTGCCAGCAGCCGAAATACGGAGACAGATACGCAGTATTTT
clone size: .; V gene: TRBV7-9; J gene: TRBJ2-1; D gene: .; CDR3 protein: CASTQGSGQKSEQFF; CDR3 DNA: TGTGCCAGCACGCAGGGGAGCGGCCAGAAATCGGAGCAGTTCTTC
clone size: .; V gene: TRBV4-2; J gene: TRBJ2-3; D gene: TRBD2; CDR3 protein: CASPLRLAGGPGGDTQYF; CDR3 DNA: TGTGCCAGCCCCCTGAGGCTAGCGGGAGGGCCCGGGGGAGATACGCAGTATTTT
clone size: .; V gene: TRBV10-1; J gene: TRBJ2-2; D gene: .; CDR3 protein: CASSESDTGELFF; CDR3 DNA: TGCGCCAGCAGTGAGTCGGACACCGGGGAGCTGTTTTTT
clone size: many; V gene: TRBV12-3/TRBV12-4; J gene: TRBJ2-7; D gene: .; CDR3 protein: CASSLAVSYEQYF; CDR3 DNA: TGTGCCAGCAGTTTAGCGGTTTCCTACGAGCAGTACTTC
clone size: .; V gene: TRBV4-2; J gene: TRBJ2-2; D gene: .; CDR3 protein: CASRIQGATGGLFF; CDR3 DNA: TGTGCCAGCAGAATCCAAGGCGCCACCGGGGGGCTGTTTTTT
clone size: few; V gene: TRBV9; J gene: TRBJ2-7; D gene: .; CDR3 protein: CASSAYPISYEQYF; CDR3 DNA: TGTGCCAGCAGCGCTTACCCCATCTCCTACGAGCAGTACTTC
clone size: many; V gene: TRBV11-2; J gene: TRBJ1-2; D gene: .; CDR3 protein: CASSPNRGPYGYTF; CDR3 DNA: TGTGCCAGCAGCCCTAATAGGGGTCCTTATGGCTACACCTTC
clone size: few; V gene: TRBV6-1; J gene: TRBJ2-2; D gene: TRBD2; CDR3 protein: CASSEGAGVVTGELFF; CDR3 DNA: TGTGCCAGCAGTGAAGGGGCGGGAGTAGTCACCGGGGAGCTGTTTTTT
clone size: many; V gene: TRBV6-2/TRBV6-3; J gene: TRBJ2-1; D gene: .; CDR3 protein: CASSYSLYNEQFF; CDR3 DNA: TGTGCCAGCAGTTACTCGCTTTACAATGAGCAGTTCTTC
clone size: few; V gene: TRBV7-8; J gene: TRBJ1-4; D gene: TRBD1; CDR3 protein: CASSRDRGTNEKLFF; CDR3 DNA: TGTGCCAGCAGCCGTGACAGGGGCACTAATGAAAAACTGTTTTTT
clone size: .; V gene: TRBV7-9; J gene: TRBJ2-6; D gene: TRBD1; CDR3 protein: CASSVAILRDSTRPGANVLTF; CDR3 DNA: TGTGCCAGCAGCGTGGCGATTTTACGGGACAGTACTCGCCCTGGGGCCAACGTCCTGACTTTC
clone size: .; V gene: TRBV4-1; J gene: TRBJ2-4; D gene: TRBD1; CDR3 protein: CASSYASGTGDSRAKNIQYF; CDR3 DNA: TGCGCCAGCAGCTATGCGTCCGGGACAGGGGACAGTAGGGCCAAAAACATTCAGTACTTC
clone size: .; V gene: TRBV6-6; J gene: TRBJ2-1; D gene: TRBD2; CDR3 protein: CASRATGTSGEGRGRSEQFF; CDR3 DNA: TGTGCCAGCAGAGCGACGGGGACTAGCGGAGAGGGCCGTGGAAGAAGTGAGCAGTTCTTC
clone size: many; V gene: TRBV12-3/TRBV12-4; J gene: TRBJ1-1; D gene: TRBD1; CDR3 protein: CASSLDRDTEAFF; CDR3 DNA: TGTGCCAGCAGTTTGGACAGGGACACTGAAGCTTTCTTT
clone size: .; V gene: TRBV5-4; J gene: TRBJ1-3; D gene: TRBD1; CDR3 protein: CASSPGTGENTIYF; CDR3 DNA: TGTGCCAGCAGTCCGGGGACAGGGGAAAACACCATATATTTT
clone size: .; V gene: TRBV11-2; J gene: TRBJ2-5; D gene: .; CDR3 protein: CAGSYNTHETQYF; CDR3 DNA: TGTGCCGGCAGCTACAATACACATGAGACGCAATACTTC
clone size: .; V gene: TRBV6-2/TRBV6-3; J gene: TRBJ2-3; D gene: TRBD2; CDR3 protein: CASSYTPGLAGSADTQYF; CDR3 DNA: TGTGCCAGCAGTTACACCCCCGGACTAGCGGGAAGTGCGGATACGCAGTATTTT
clone size: few; V gene: TRBV11-2; J gene: TRBJ2-1; D gene: .; CDR3 protein: CASSFHVAGKPISYDEQFF; CDR3 DNA: TGTGCCAGCAGCTTCCATGTCGCCGGCAAGCCTATATCCTACGATGAGCAGTTCTTC